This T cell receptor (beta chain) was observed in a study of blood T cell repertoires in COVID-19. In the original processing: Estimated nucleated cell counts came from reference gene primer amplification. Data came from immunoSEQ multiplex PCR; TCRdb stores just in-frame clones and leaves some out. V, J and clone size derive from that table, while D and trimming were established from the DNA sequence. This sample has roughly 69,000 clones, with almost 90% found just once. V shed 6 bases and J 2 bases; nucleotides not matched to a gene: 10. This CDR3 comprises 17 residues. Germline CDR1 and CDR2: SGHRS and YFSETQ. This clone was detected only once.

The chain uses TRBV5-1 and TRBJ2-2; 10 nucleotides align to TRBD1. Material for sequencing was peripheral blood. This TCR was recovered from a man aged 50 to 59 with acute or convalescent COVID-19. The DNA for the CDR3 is TGCGCCAGCACCCGTCGACAGGGGGCCGAAAACACCGGGGAGCTGTTTTTT. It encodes CASTRRQGAENTGELFF.